Presented here are 9 T cell receptor beta chains from one specimen sequenced in a study of neurological immune-mediated disorders. As for time point: longitudinal time-point 3. TCRdb called the 5' RACE reads again in MiXCR, with one record for every CDR3 protein. The repertoire consists of fewer than 110,000 distinct CDR3 sequences, with about a tenth occurring once and the leading ten covering under 3.5%. The sequencing input was PBMCs. The receptors were sampled from a female donor with HTLV-1-associated myelopathy (HAM/TSP).

This clonotype was detected ten times or more. The chain is built from TRBV6-2 or TRBV6-3 and TRBJ2-2, with D hard to call. CDR3 length: 14 residues. V lost 2 bases to trimming and J lost 3 bases, with 7 bases between them. Per the germline V gene, CDR1 is MNHEY and CDR2 is SVGEGT. Here the CDR3 DNA reads TGTGCCAGCAGTTACGTCACTCACACCGGGGAGCTGTTTTTT. This gives the protein CASSYVTHTGELFF.

V usage is TRBV6-5 and J usage is TRBJ2-7; 7 nucleotides agree with TRBD2. The CDR3 length is 14 residues. Per the germline V gene, CDR1 is MNHEY and CDR2 is SVGAGI. Losses at the gene ends were 2 bases for V and 5 bases for J; bases not matched to a gene: 6. The CDR3 here is CASSYTAGVDEQYF. As DNA, the CDR3 is TGTGCCAGCAGTTACACGGCGGGGGTTGACGAGCAGTACTTC.

This clonotype showed up many times. J is TRBJ2-7 and V is TRBV5-1, with D perhaps TRBD1 or TRBD2 (5 bases each). Germline V lookup: CDR1 SGHRS, CDR2 YFSETQ. The CDR3 consists of 15 residues. V dropped 0 bases and J dropped 3 bases, with 13 bases sitting between them. For the CDR3, the DNA is TGCGCCAGCAGCTTGGAAGGGGACGTTGGCTACGAGCAGTACTTC. This encodes CASSLEGDVGYEQYF. Drawing the rest from reference TRBV5-1 and TRBJ2-7, the complete variable domain is KAGVTQTPRYLIKTRGQQVTLSCSPISGHRSVSWYQQTPGQGLQFLFEYFSETQRNKGNFPGRFSGRQFSNSRSEMNVSTLELGDSALYLCASSLEGDVGYEQYFGPGTRLTVT.

The chain uses TRBV19 and TRBJ2-3; tentatively, D is TRBD2 (6 bases). Trimming took 3 bases from V and 2 from J, leaving 18 bases between them. The germline V gene encodes CDR1 LNHDA and CDR2 SQIVND (reference sequence). This CDR3 spans 17 amino acids. The CDR3 DNA is TGTGCCAGTAGTATGCGGACTACCGCCGCCTTCACAGATACGCAGTATTTT. Amino acids: CASSMRTTAAFTDTQYF.

Many counts were recorded for this clonotype. The gene calls are TRBV3-1 and TRBJ2-2, with D perhaps matching TRBD2 (6 bases). The germline V and J ends were trimmed by 0 bases and 3 bases, with 11 bases remaining between them. This CDR3 spans 16 amino acids. Germline CDR1 LGHDT, CDR2 YNNKEL (reference sequence). The CDR3 DNA follows: TGTGCCAGCAGCCAAGATGGACGGGGGTACACCGGGGAGCTGTTTTTT. It encodes CASSQDGRGYTGELFF.

This clonotype has at least ten counts. The chain links TRBV11-2 to TRBJ2-3, with unresolved D. The length of the CDR3 is 13 residues. Trimming left V 1 base short and J 1 base short, with 3 bases between. CDR1 is SGHAT and CDR2 is FQNNGV in the germline V gene. As DNA, the CDR3 is TGTGCCAGCAGCTTAGGACGCACAGATACGCAGTATTTT. It encodes CASSLGRTDTQYF.

The chain is built from TRBV15 and TRBJ2-2; D tentatively fits TRBD1 or TRBD2 (5 bases each). This CDR3 region has 18 residues. Trimming removed 0 bases from V and 0 bases from J, with 14 bases in between. CDR1 and CDR2 from the germline V gene are LNHNV and YYDKDF (reference sequence). The CDR3 bases are TGTGCCACCAGCAGAGAGAGAGGGGCAGGGTCGAACACCGGGGAGCTGTTTTTT. It specifies CATSRERGAGSNTGELFF.

There are many counts of this clonotype. The rearrangement joins TRBV9 to TRBJ1-2; D gene uncertain. Trimming removed 1 base from V and 5 bases from J, with 6 bases in between. The CDR3 runs 12 residues. The germline V gene encodes CDR1 SGDLS and CDR2 YYNGEE. The CDR3 sequence is CASSVLGYGYTF. CDR3 sequence (DNA): TGTGCCAGCAGCGTATTAGGGTATGGCTACACCTTC.

This clonotype was found many times. V and J are TRBV11-3 and TRBJ2-5; the D gene is possibly TRBD2 (6 bases). The CDR3 runs to 16 residues. V was pared by 1 base and J by 5 bases, with 17 bases between. Per the germline V gene, CDR1 is SGHNT and CDR2 is YENEEA. CDR3 bases: TGTGCCAGCAGCTTAGGGGCGGGACGGTCTGCGGAGACCCAGTACTTC. Translation: CASSLGAGRSAETQYF.